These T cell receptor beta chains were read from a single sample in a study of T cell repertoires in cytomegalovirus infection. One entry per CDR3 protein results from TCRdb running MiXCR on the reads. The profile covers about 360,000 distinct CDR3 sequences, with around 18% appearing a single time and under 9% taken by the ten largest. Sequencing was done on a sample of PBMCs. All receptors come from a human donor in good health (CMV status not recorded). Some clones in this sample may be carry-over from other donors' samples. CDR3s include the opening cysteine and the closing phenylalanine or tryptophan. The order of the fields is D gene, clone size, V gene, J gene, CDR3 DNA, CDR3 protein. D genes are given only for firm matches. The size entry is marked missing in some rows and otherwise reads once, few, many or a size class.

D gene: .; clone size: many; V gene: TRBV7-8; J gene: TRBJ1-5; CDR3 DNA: TGTGCCAGCAGCCACCTCCGGGGGCGCAATCAGCCCCAGCATTTT; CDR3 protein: CASSHLRGRNQPQHF
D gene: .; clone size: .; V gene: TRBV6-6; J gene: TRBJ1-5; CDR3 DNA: TGTGCCAGCAGCTCGTCTCTAGGGGGTTACAATCAGCCCCAGCATTTT; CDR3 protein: CASSSSLGGYNQPQHF
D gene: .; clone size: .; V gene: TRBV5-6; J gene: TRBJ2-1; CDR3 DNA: TGTGCCAGCAGCTTGGTGCGGGTAGGGCGCAATGAGCAGTTCTTC; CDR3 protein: CASSLVRVGRNEQFF
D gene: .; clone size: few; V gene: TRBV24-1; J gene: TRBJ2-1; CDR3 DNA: TGTGCCACCAGTGACCCTGACGGGGGAGTGGATGAGCAGTTCTTC; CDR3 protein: CATSDPDGGVDEQFF
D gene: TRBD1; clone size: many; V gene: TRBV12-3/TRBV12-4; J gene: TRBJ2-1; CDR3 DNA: TGTGCCAGCAGTTTAACAGGGGGGAGCTCCTACAATGAGCAGTTCTTC; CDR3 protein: CASSLTGGSSYNEQFF
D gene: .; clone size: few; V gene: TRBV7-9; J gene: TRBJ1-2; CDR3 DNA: TGTGCCAGCAGCTTAGCGATGACCGGCTACACCTTC; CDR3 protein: CASSLAMTGYTF
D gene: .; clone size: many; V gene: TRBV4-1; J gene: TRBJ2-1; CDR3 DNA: TGCGCCAGCAGCCAAGATAACGAGTTCTCGGGGATGCTTGAGCAGTTCTTC; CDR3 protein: CASSQDNEFSGMLEQFF
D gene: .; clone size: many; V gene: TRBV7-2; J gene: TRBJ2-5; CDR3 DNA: TGTGCCAGCAGTTCTACATCGTACCAAGAGACCCAGTACTTC; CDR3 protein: CASSSTSYQETQYF
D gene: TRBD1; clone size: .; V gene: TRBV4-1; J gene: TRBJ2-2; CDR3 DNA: TGCGCCAGCAGCCAAGATTGGGGACAGGGGATGGGGGAGCTGTTTTTT; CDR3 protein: CASSQDWGQGMGELFF
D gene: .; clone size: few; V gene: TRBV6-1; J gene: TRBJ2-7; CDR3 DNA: TGTGCCAGCAGTGAACCCCCCTGGTCCACGAACTCCTACGAGCAGTACTTC; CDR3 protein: CASSEPPWSTNSYEQYF
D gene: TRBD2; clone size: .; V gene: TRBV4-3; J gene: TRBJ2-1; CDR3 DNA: TGCGCCAGCAGCCCGGTCCCCCCGGGGGGGGAGTCCTGCAATGAGCAGTTCTTC; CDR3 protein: CASSPVPPGGESCNEQFF
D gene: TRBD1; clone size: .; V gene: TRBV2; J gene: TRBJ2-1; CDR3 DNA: TGTGCCAGCAGTAAAGGGACAGTCGGGTACAATGAGCAGTTCTTC; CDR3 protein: CASSKGTVGYNEQFF
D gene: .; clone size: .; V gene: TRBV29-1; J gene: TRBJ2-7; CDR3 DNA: TGCAGCGTCCGTTTGGGGGGTAAAGCCCCCTACGAGCAGTACTTC; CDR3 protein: CSVRLGGKAPYEQYF
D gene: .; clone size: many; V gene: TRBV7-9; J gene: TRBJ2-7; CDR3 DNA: TGTGCCAGCAGCACTATCGGGGCCCAAACCTACGAGCAGTACTTC; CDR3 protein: CASSTIGAQTYEQYF
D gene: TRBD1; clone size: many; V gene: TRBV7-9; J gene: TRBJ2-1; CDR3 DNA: TGTGCCAGCAGCTTCACAGGGGGTAGTGAGCAGTTCTTC; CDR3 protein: CASSFTGGSEQFF
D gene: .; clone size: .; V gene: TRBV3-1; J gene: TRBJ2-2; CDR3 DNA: TGTGCCAGCGGGGCAGGGGCGGACACCGGGGAGCTGTTTTTT; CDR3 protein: CASGAGADTGELFF
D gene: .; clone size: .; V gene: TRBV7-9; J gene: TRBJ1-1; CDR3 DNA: TGTGCCAGCAGCAGCGGGCTATACACTGAAGCTTTCTTT; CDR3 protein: CASSSGLYTEAFF
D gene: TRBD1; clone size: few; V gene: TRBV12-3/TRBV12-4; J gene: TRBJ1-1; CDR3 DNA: TGTGCCAGCACCTCGGGACAGGGGCGGTGGGCTGAAGCTTTCTTT; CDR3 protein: CASTSGQGRWAEAFF
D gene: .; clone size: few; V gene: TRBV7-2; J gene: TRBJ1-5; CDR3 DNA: TGTGCCAGCAGCAGCACCGCGAATCAGCCCCAGCATTTT; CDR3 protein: CASSSTANQPQHF
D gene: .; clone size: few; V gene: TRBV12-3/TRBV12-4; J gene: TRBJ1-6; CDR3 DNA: TGTGCCAGCAGTCGGGACGGTCTAGGATCACCCCTCCACTTT; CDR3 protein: CASSRDGLGSPLHF
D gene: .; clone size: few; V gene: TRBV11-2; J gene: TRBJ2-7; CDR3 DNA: TGTGCCAGCAGCTTAGCCCTCGGGGGGCTCGAGCAGTACTTC; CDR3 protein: CASSLALGGLEQYF
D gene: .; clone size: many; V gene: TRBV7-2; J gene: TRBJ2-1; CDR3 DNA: TGTGCCAGCAGCCCAATGGAGGTCGGTGGAAAGTCACCAAAGCAGTTCTTC; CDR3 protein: CASSPMEVGGKSPKQFF
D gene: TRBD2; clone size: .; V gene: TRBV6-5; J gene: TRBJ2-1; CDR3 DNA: TGTGCCAGCAACCCGGGGGGGGGCCATGAGCAGTTCTTC; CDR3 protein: CASNPGGGHEQFF
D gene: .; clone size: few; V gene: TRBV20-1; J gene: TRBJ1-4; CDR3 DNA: TGCAGTGCCCAGGACCCAGCAACTAATGAAAAACTGTTTTTT; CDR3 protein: CSAQDPATNEKLFF
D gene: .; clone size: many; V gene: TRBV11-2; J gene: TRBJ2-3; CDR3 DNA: TGTGCCAGCAGCCGCGGGCGGGGAGATACGCAGTATTTT; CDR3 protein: CASSRGRGDTQYF
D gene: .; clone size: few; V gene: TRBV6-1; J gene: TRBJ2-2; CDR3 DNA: TGTGCCAGCAATACAGGGAGTACCGGGGAGCTGTTTTTT; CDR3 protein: CASNTGSTGELFF
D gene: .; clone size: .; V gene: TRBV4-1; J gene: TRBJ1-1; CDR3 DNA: TGCGCCAGCAGCCACCCCCCGAAGAACACTGAAGCTTTCTTT; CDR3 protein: CASSHPPKNTEAFF
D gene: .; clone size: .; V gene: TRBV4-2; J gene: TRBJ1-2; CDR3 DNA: TGTGCCAGCAGCCAAAGTCAGAACTATGGCTACACCTTC; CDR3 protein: CASSQSQNYGYTF
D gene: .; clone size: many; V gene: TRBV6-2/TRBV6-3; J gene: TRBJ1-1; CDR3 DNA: TGTGCCAGCAGTCTGCCCTACACTGAAGCTTTCTTT; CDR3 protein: CASSLPYTEAFF
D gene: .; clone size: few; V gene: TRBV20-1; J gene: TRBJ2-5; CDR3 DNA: TGCAGTGCTAGAGATCCAGCTAGCGCAGCCGGGGGGACCCAGTACTTC; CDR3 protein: CSARDPASAAGGTQYF
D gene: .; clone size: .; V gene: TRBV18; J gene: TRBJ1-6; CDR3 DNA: TGTGCCAGCTCACCCCGGGCTCATCTAACCCTCCACTTT; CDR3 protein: CASSPRAHLTLHF